Listed here are 27 T cell receptor beta chains from one sample, sequenced in a study of CD8+ T cells in alopecia areata (dated by TCRdb to between 2018 and 2020). The method was the immunoSEQ multiplex PCR assay. RNA was extracted from all samples and reverse transcribed into cDNA, which served as template for TCR sequencing. The table comes from immuneACCESS by way of TCRdb, which keeps in-frame sequences with V and J called. Part of the clones is missing from these tables; in studies checked, under half for an unresolved V gene and the rest for unknown reasons. The table shows 4,500 to 7,000 clones here, with no singletons. The top ten hold approximately 30% of the sample. Explained via the paper, the time point label denotes: mouse skin 6 weeks after grafting, around onset of hair loss. Material: skin, obtained at week 6. These receptors were taken from a C3H/HeJ mouse with alopecia areata. Mice of this strain carry the MHC haplotype H2-k.

This clone was seen repeatedly, ten times or more. Gene names refer to mouse genes. The missing CDR3 end, 4 residues past where the read stops, is filled in from the germline J gene. The chain links TRBV31 to TRBJ1-2; TRBD1 matches 7 bases. Germline assignment: CDR1 GKSSPN and CDR2 SITVG. The ends lost 1 base at V and 0 bases at J; junction bases unmatched: 2. This CDR3 is built from 14 residues. The DNA read from the CDR3 is TGTGCCTGGAGTCGGGACAGTACAAACTCC. It yields the protein CAWSRDSTNS. The entire CDR3 reads CAWSRDSTNSDYTF.

This clone was picked up many times. Gene names are the mouse ones. The CDR3 is cut off 4 residues early in the read; its end comes from the germline J gene. V gene TRBV31 combines with J gene TRBJ2-4, with 7 bases lining up with TRBD2. Trimming cost V 1 base and J 0 bases; bases outside gene matches: 4. This CDR3 has 15 residues. Per the germline V gene, CDR1 is GKSSPN and CDR2 is SITVG. The CDR3 protein is CAWSPDWSSQNTLYF. The covered CDR3 bases are TGTGCCTGGAGTCCGGACTGGAGTAGTCAAAAC.

On this clone: Gene names and germline match the mouse. Read coverage stops 4 residues before the CDR3 terminus; the germline J gene supplies the remainder. The rearrangement links TRBV14 to TRBJ2-5; 9 nucleotides line up with TRBD2. From germline, CDR1 is SGHDT and CDR2 FRDEAV. The CDR3 is made up of 13 amino acids. CDR3 residues: CASSRTGEDTQYF. Partial CDR3 DNA: TGTGCCAGCAGCCGGACTGGGGAGGAC.

The table lists this clone with many counts. Gene names refer to mouse genes. Read data end 4 residues before the CDR3 end; the end is taken from the germline J gene. This chain links TRBV1 with TRBJ2-2, with no clear D. The germline V gene encodes CDR1 NSQYPW and CDR2 LRSPGD (reference sequence). Trimming took 1 base from V and 3 from J, leaving 6 bases between them. This CDR3 comprises 14 residues. This CDR3 reads CTCSAGEDTGQLYF. The sequenced part of the CDR3 DNA is TGCACCTGCAGTGCAGGGGAGGACACCGGG.

This clone was seen a few times. It is likely a read error: a sequence one base away is far more abundant. Gene names refer to mouse genes. Read coverage stops 4 residues before the CDR3 terminus; the germline J gene supplies the remainder. The rearrangement joins TRBV5 to TRBJ1-2; D is perhaps TRBD1 (6 bases). The CDR3 is 13 residues long. Germline CDR1 LGHNA, CDR2 YNLKQL (reference sequence). V was shortened by 5 bases and J by 2 bases, with 9 bases between the two germline ends. CDR3 DNA (partial): TGTGCCAGCAGCGGTACAGGGAACTCC. Translating it yields CASSGTGNS. In full, the CDR3 reads CASSGTGNSDYTF.

As regards this clone: Germline and genes: mouse. The CDR3 end is not reached by the read, which stops 4 residues before it; the germline J gene fills it in. The rearrangement joins TRBV13-2 to TRBJ1-1; D is perhaps TRBD1 (6 bases). Germline V gene data show CDR1 as NNHNN and CDR2 as SYGAGS (reference sequence). Trimming took 2 bases from V and 0 from J, leaving 11 bases between them. The CDR3 consists of 15 residues. CDR3 DNA (partial): TGTGCCAGCGGTGACCAGGGGCCTGCAAACACA. Protein: CASGDQGPANT. The full-length CDR3 reads as CASGDQGPANTEVFF.

For this clone: Gene names are mouse gene names. The CDR3 is cut off 4 residues early in the read; its end comes from the germline J gene. V usage is TRBV19 and J usage is TRBJ1-2; 7 positions agree with TRBD1. The junction had 6 bases not matched to a gene; V was cut back by 7 bases and J by 0 bases. Germline CDR1 is FNHDT and CDR2 is SITEND (reference sequence). The CDR3 is 14 residues long. CDR3 bases read: TGTGCCAGCGCCCGGGACAGTGCAAACTCC. This encodes CASARDSANS. The entire CDR3 is CASARDSANSDYTF.

In this sample, this clone turned up many times. Genes and germline are mouse. Sequencing ends 4 residues short of the CDR3 end; the germline J gene provides the rest. The rearrangement links TRBV13-2 to TRBJ2-5, with 7 bases that match TRBD2. Trimming cost V 0 bases and J 1 base; bases outside gene matches: 2. The germline gives CDR1 NNHNN, CDR2 SYGAGS (reference sequence). The CDR3 is made up of 15 amino acids. CDR3 sequence: CASGDELGDQDTQYF. CDR3 DNA, as far as it was read: TGTGCCAGCGGTGATGAGCTGGGGGACCAAGAC.

This clone was picked up a small number of times. Gene names are the mouse ones. CDR3 loop: CASRDTGGFSDYTF. The DNA read from the CDR3 is TGTGCTAGCAGAGATACAGGGGGCTTCTCC. The chain combines TRBV17 with TRBJ1-2; 9 bases are shared with TRBD1. The CDR3 end is not reached by the read, which stops 4 residues before it; the germline J gene fills it in. The CDR3 loop spans 14 amino acids. With V trimmed by 6 bases and J by 4 bases, 6 bases remained unmatched. The germline V gene has CDR1 MNHDT and CDR2 YYDKIL.

This clone was counted at least ten times. Gene names follow the mouse nomenclature. Sequencing ends 4 residues short of the CDR3 end; the germline J gene provides the rest. V and J are TRBV1 and TRBJ2-1; 7 positions match TRBD1. In germline, CDR1 is NSQYPW, CDR2 LRSPGD (reference sequence). The junction had 1 base not matched to a gene; V was cut back by 1 base and J by 1 base. The CDR3 has 15 residues. The CDR3: CTCSAVGQNYAEQFF. The CDR3 bases that were read are TGCACCTGCAGTGCAGTGGGACAGAACTATGCT.

Note on this clone: Gene names and germline match the mouse. Read sequence stops 4 residues before the CDR3 end, and the germline J gene provides the missing end. The chain combines TRBV19 with TRBJ2-5; 8 nucleotides align to TRBD2. The junction had 3 bases not matched to a gene; V was cut back by 5 bases and J by 1 base. Germline lookup yields CDR1 FNHDT and CDR2 SITEND (reference sequence). The CDR3 has 14 residues. The CDR3 reads CASSQGLDQDTQYF. The part of the CDR3 DNA that was read is TGTGCCAGCAGCCAGGGACTGGACCAAGAC.

This clone was detected ten times or more. Gene names follow the mouse nomenclature. With the read ending 4 residues before the CDR3 end, the germline J gene is used to fill in that end. The gene calls are TRBV19 and TRBJ2-1; D is uncertain. From germline, CDR1 is FNHDT and CDR2 SITEND (reference sequence). The CDR3 runs to 12 residues. CDR3 DNA (partial): TGTGCCAGCAGGAGGGTTCTGGCT. This codes for CASRRVLA. The entire CDR3 protein is CASRRVLAEQFF.

This clone was seen ten or more times. These gene names are mouse names. Read sequence stops 4 residues before the CDR3 end, and the germline J gene provides the missing end. The chain is built from TRBV13-1 and TRBJ2-1; TRBD1 is a possible D gene (6 bases). Trimming took off 2 bases at V and 5 bases at J, with 11 bases between the two ends. The germline CDR1 and CDR2 sequences are NSHNY and SYGAGN. The CDR3 has 14 residues. The CDR3 DNA, read in part, is TGTGCCAGCAGTGAAGGGGGAAGGGATGCT. Protein: CASSEGGRDA. The CDR3 in its entirety is CASSEGGRDAEQFF.

Points on this clone: All gene names here are mouse names. The missing CDR3 end, 4 residues past where the read stops, is filled in from the germline J gene. J is TRBJ2-5 and V is TRBV13-2; 10 nucleotides agree with TRBD2. CDR1 NNHNN and CDR2 SYGAGS come from the germline V gene (reference sequence). V lost 2 bases and J lost 0; bases outside the gene matches: 0. The CDR3 contains 15 residues. CDR3 DNA (partial): TGTGCCAGCGGTGAGACTGGGGGGAACCAAGAC. Translating gives CASGETGGNQD. The full CDR3 is CASGETGGNQDTQYF.

A word on this clone: The genes and germline here are from mouse. The read stops 4 residues short of the end of the CDR3; the missing end is completed from the germline J gene. The chain employs TRBV19 and TRBJ2-4; 9 bases fit TRBD2. V was pared by 3 bases and J by 1 base, with 6 bases of the junction left unmatched. Germline V gene sequence: CDR1 FNHDT, CDR2 SITEND (reference sequence). CDR3 length: 16 amino acids. The CDR3 bases that were read are TGTGCCAGCAGTACCACTGGGGGGAGGGGTCAAAAC. It translates to CASSTTGGRGQN. The whole CDR3 protein is CASSTTGGRGQNTLYF.

On this clone itself: These gene names are mouse names. The CDR3 end falls 4 residues outside the read, so it is completed with the germline J gene. The V call is TRBV14, the J call TRBJ2-4, with D tentatively TRBD2 (6 bases). This CDR3 region has 13 residues. Germline loops: CDR1 SGHDT, CDR2 FRDEAV. The CDR3 region is CASSFLWGNTLYF. CDR3 DNA (partial): TGTGCCAGCAGTTTCCTCTGGGGAAAC.

This clone was counted between two and nine times. The gene symbols are mouse symbols. From the germline J gene comes the end of the CDR3, since the read stops 4 residues before it. This chain links TRBV13-3 with TRBJ2-7; 11 bases agree with TRBD2. CDR1 NNHDY and CDR2 SYVADS come from the germline V gene. The CDR3 consists of 14 residues. The CDR3 spells CASSNWGGANEQYF. The part of the CDR3 DNA that was read is TGTGCCAGCAGTAACTGGGGGGGCGCGAAT.

Worth noting for this clone: Mouse germline and gene names are used. The missing CDR3 end, 4 residues past where the read stops, is filled in from the germline J gene. The J gene is TRBJ2-5, the V gene TRBV13-2, with 10 positions matching TRBD2. The length of the CDR3 is 15 residues. The V gene's germline CDR1 is NNHNN and CDR2 SYGAGS (reference sequence). The CDR3 reads CASGDAWGGEDTQYF. Incomplete CDR3 DNA: TGTGCCAGCGGTGATGCCTGGGGGGGCGAAGAC.

This clone was seen a few times. The gene names given are mouse names. Sequencing ends 4 residues short of the CDR3 end; the germline J gene provides the rest. The J gene is TRBJ2-3, the V gene TRBV31; 14 positions agree with TRBD2. Germline CDR1 is GKSSPN and CDR2 is SITVG. V gave up 1 base and J gave up 2 bases; unmatched junction bases: 8. The length of the CDR3 is 18 residues. The part of the CDR3 DNA that was read is TGTGCCTGGAGTCCACGGGACTGGGGGGGCCGCATTGCAGAA. Protein sequence: CAWSPRDWGGRIAE. The full CDR3 protein is CAWSPRDWGGRIAETLYF.

This clone was seen repeatedly, ten times or more. Germline and genes here are mouse. The CDR3 extends 4 residues past the end of the read, so its final part is completed from the germline J gene. The chain couples TRBV5 to TRBJ2-5; 10 bases are a match to TRBD2. The CDR3 runs 15 residues. Germline V gene sequence: CDR1 LGHNA, CDR2 YNLKQL (reference sequence). V gave up 2 bases and J gave up 3 bases; unmatched junction bases: 2. The CDR3 loop reads CASSQQTGGQDTQYF. The DNA read from the CDR3 is TGTGCCAGCAGCCAACAGACTGGGGGGCAAGAC.

This clone came up a few times. These gene names are mouse names. The read gets to within 4 residues of the CDR3 end, and the germline J gene fills in the rest. The genes are TRBV29 and TRBJ2-7, with D tentatively TRBD2 (7 bases). Trimming removed 3 bases at V and 2 bases at J, with 11 bases between. The length of the CDR3 is 14 residues. The germline gives CDR1 MSHET, CDR2 SYDVDS. Incomplete CDR3 DNA: TGTGCTAGCAGTTTTCCGGGGGGCGCCTAT. Translating gives CASSFPGGAY. The full CDR3 protein is CASSFPGGAYEQYF. Supplemented by reference TRBV29 and TRBJ2-7, the full variable domain reads DMKVTQMPRYLIKRMGENVLLECGQDMSHETMYWYRQDPGLGLQLIYISYDVDSNSEGDIPKGYRVSRKKREHFSLILDSAKTNQTSVYFCASSFPGGAYEQYFGPGTRLTVL.

Regarding this clone: The gene symbols are mouse symbols. The read stops 4 residues short of the end of the CDR3; the missing end is completed from the germline J gene. This chain links TRBV12-1 with TRBJ2-7, with 9 bases matching TRBD1. CDR1 is SGHSN and CDR2 is HYEKVE in the germline V gene. There are 14 residues in the CDR3. The CDR3 sequence is CASSPPGQGYEQYF. The CDR3 DNA, read in part, is TGTGCCAGCTCTCCCCCGGGACAGGGTTAT. The complete variable domain, with remaining parts taken from reference TRBV12-1 and TRBJ2-7, reads DSGVVQSPRHIIKEKGGRSVLTCIPISGHSNVVWYQQTLGKELKFLIQHYEKVERDKGFLPSRFSVQQFDDYHSEMNMSALELEDSAMYFCASSPPGQGYEQYFGPGTRLTVL.

This clone appeared a few times. All gene names here are mouse names. The read comes to an end 4 residues before the CDR3 does, leaving the germline J gene to fill in the end. The chain has TRBV13-2 and TRBJ1-2; TRBD1 aligns across 12 bases. The V gene end was trimmed by 1 base and the J gene end by 3 bases; junction bases not matched to a gene: 7. The germline V gene has CDR1 NNHNN and CDR2 SYGAGS (reference sequence). The CDR3 is made up of 17 amino acids. CDR3 DNA, as far as it was read: TGTGCCAGCGGTGATCCGGGACAGGGGGCGCTCTACTCC. It yields the protein CASGDPGQGALYS. The full-length CDR3 reads as CASGDPGQGALYSDYTF.

This clone was seen a handful of times. Mouse gene names and germline throughout. The read ends 4 residues early relative to the CDR3; the germline J gene fills the gap. This rearrangement joins TRBV5 to TRBJ2-7; 9 bases are shared with TRBD1. The CDR3 is 13 amino acids. Germline CDR1 and CDR2: LGHNA and YNLKQL (reference sequence). The CDR3 bases that were read are TGTGCCAGCAGCCCCGGGACAGGGAAT. Its protein is CASSPGTGN. The entire CDR3 is CASSPGTGNEQYF.

This clone was observed a few times. Each gene name is a mouse one. The CDR3 goes on 4 residues after the read ends, and that part is filled in from the germline J gene. The chain carries TRBV1 and TRBJ2-1, with 8 bases matching TRBD1. Germline V CDR1 and CDR2: NSQYPW, LRSPGD (reference sequence). The CDR3 consists of 16 residues. V lost 0 bases to trimming and J lost 6 bases; unmatched junction nucleotides: 7. The DNA read from the CDR3 is TGCACCTGCAGTGCAGATCGCACAGGGGGTTTTGCT. Its protein product is CTCSADRTGGFA. The whole CDR3 sequence reads CTCSADRTGGFAEQFF.

This clone was seen a handful of times. The gene names given are mouse names. The read falls 4 residues short of the CDR3 end, and the missing part is taken from the germline J gene. V usage is TRBV5 and J usage is TRBJ2-3; possible D gene TRBD1, 6 bases. This CDR3 region has 15 residues. Germline loops: CDR1 LGHNA, CDR2 YNLKQL (reference sequence). V was trimmed by 4 bases and J by 0 bases, leaving 11 bases between them. CDR3 DNA (partial): TGTGCCAGCAGCCCCGGGACACTTAGTGCAGAA. Its protein is CASSPGTLSAE. The CDR3 in its entirety is CASSPGTLSAETLYF.

This clone was detected only a few times. The gene symbols are mouse symbols. With the read ending 4 residues before the CDR3 end, the germline J gene is used to fill in that end. V usage is TRBV13-3 and J usage is TRBJ1-1, with a tentative D call TRBD1 (6 bases). V was pared by 4 bases and J by 0 bases, with 10 bases between. Germline V gives CDR1 NNHDY, CDR2 SYVADS. The CDR3 is 14 amino acids. The DNA read from the CDR3 is TGTGCCAGCAGTAGTGGGACAACAAACACA. Translating it yields CASSSGTTNT. The entire CDR3 protein is CASSSGTTNTEVFF.